Sequencing of this T cell receptor (beta chain) was carried out in a study of cytomegalovirus exposure and HLA in healthy donors. Study at large: Tens of millions of unique TCRs from HLA-typed donors were held in an early release of data.

Primers included in the PCR were 60 Vbeta and 13 Jbeta primers. Profiling relied on immunoSEQ multiplex PCR, and the TCRdb table lists in-frame clones only, not all of them. The data hold under 200,000 clones, with 75% to 80% observed a single time. Those who donated were healthy bone marrow donors. Donors had nominal health at sampling but likely had unrecorded immune exposures. This clone was seen a few times. Sequencing was performed on PBMCs. The sequence was obtained from a man aged 45-65 years in good health and CMV-seropositive.

This CDR3 reads CASNPTGMNTEAFF. Written as DNA, the CDR3 is TGTGCCAGCAACCCTACAGGGATGAACACTGAAGCTTTCTTT. The chain links TRBV6-1 to TRBJ1-1; tentatively, D is TRBD1 (6 bases). V lost 7 bases and J lost 0, with 12 bases in between. CDR1 is MNHNS, CDR2 SASEGT, per germline. The CDR3 runs 14 residues.